This is a list of T cell receptor beta chains from one sample in a study of blood T cells in healthy people across ages. Each CDR3 protein is one row after TCRdb ran MiXCR on the 5' RACE reads. The sample includes around 940,000 distinct CDR3 sequences, around 54% of them seen just once. The sample consisted of blood. The source of these receptors is a woman aged 60-75 years in good health. Both conserved end residues are part of each CDR3. The order of the fields is clone size, V gene, J gene, D gene, CDR3 DNA, CDR3 protein. A D gene is named only where the DNA matches it firmly. Size is stated for part of the rows, as once, few or many counts, or as a class when the clone is expanded.

few,TRBV6-6,TRBJ2-3,TRBD2,TGTGGAACTAGCGGGACCGCAGATACGCAGTATTTT,CGTSGTADTQYF
.,TRBV20-1,TRBJ2-3,TRBD2,TGCAGTGCCTGGTCCTTTGGGACTAGTACAGATACGCAGTATTTT,CSAWSFGTSTDTQYF
.,TRBV20-1,TRBJ1-5,.,TGCAGTGCCGGGACCCAACATAGGGATCAGCCCCAGCATTTT,CSAGTQHRDQPQHF
.,TRBV20-1,TRBJ2-3,.,TGCAGTGCTTTTGGAGGGGTCAGCACAGATACGCAGTATTTT,CSAFGGVSTDTQYF
few,TRBV20-1,TRBJ2-3,TRBD1,TGCAGTGCTAGGAGGACAGGGAGGACAGATACGCAGTATTTT,CSARRTGRTDTQYF
.,TRBV28,TRBJ2-1,TRBD1,TGTGCCAGCTGGACAGGGCGTGACTACAATGAGCAGTTCTTC,CASWTGRDYNEQFF
few,TRBV18,TRBJ2-5,.,TGTGCCAGCTCACCGTTAGACCAAGAGACCCAGTACTTC,CASSPLDQETQYF
few,TRBV7-9,TRBJ1-2,TRBD1,TGTGCCAGCAGCTTATTGGTCGGAGGGACAGGGGTCTATGGCTACACCTTC,CASSLLVGGTGVYGYTF
few,TRBV28,TRBJ2-7,TRBD2,TGTGCCAGCAGTTCTCTAGCGGGAGTTAACTACGAGCAGTACTTC,CASSSLAGVNYEQYF
few,TRBV10-1,TRBJ2-6,.,TGCGCCAGCAGTGAGTCGGTGGTCAGCCGCTCTGGGGCCAACGTCCTGACTTTC,CASSESVVSRSGANVLTF
once,TRBV5-1,TRBJ2-7,.,TGCGCCAGCAGCGGGGGTGGTCCCCCATCCTACAATGAGCAGTACTTC,CASSGGGPPSYNEQYF